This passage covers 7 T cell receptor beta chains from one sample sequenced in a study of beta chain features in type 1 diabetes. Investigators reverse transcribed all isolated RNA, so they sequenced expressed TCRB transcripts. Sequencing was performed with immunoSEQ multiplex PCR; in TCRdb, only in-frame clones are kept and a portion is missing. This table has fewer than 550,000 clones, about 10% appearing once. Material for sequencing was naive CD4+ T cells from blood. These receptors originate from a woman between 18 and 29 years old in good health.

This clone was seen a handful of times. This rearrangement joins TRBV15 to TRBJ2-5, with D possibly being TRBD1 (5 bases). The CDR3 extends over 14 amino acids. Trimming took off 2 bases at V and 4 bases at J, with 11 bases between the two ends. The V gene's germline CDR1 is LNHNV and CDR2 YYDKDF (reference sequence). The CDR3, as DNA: TGTGCCACCAGCAGACAGGGTCCCGGAGAGACCCAGTACTTC. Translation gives CATSRQGPGETQYF.

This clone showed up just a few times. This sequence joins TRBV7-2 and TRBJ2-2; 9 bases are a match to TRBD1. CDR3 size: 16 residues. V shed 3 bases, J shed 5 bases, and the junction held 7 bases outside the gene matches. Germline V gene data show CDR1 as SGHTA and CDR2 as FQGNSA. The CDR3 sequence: CASSFRDRVRTGELFF. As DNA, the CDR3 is TGTGCCAGCAGCTTCCGGGACAGGGTTAGGACCGGGGAGCTGTTTTTT.

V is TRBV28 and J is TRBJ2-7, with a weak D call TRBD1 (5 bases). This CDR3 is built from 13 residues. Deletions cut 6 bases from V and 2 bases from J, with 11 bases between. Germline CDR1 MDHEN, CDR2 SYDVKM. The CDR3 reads CASSPDSTYEQYV. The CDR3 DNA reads TGTGCCAGCAGCCCCGACAGTACCTACGAGCAGTACGTC.

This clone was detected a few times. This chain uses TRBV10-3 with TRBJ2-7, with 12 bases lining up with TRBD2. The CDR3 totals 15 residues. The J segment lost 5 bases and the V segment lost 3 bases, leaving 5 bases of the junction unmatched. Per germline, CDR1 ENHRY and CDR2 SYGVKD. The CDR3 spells CAISELTSGSHEQYF. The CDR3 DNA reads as TGTGCCATCAGTGAACTGACTAGCGGGAGCCACGAGCAGTACTTC.

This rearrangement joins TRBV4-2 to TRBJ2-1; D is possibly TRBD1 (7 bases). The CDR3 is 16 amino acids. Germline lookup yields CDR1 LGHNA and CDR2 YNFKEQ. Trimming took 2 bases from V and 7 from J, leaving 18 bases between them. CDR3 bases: TGTGCCAGCAGCCAACGGGGCAGGGGGGTTCGGAATGAGCAGTTCTTC. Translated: CASSQRGRGVRNEQFF.

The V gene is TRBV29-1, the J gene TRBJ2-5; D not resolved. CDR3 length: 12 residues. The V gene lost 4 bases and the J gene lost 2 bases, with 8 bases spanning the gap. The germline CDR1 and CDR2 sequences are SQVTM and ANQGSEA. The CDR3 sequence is CSVVGFQETQYF. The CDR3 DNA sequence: TGCAGCGTTGTTGGATTTCAAGAGACCCAGTACTTC.

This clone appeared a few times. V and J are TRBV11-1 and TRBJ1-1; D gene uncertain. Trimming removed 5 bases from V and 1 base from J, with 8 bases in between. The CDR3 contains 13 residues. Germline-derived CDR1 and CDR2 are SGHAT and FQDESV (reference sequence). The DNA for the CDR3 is TGTGCCAGCAGCCAGGCCCGGAACACTGAAGCTTTCTTT. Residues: CASSQARNTEAFF.